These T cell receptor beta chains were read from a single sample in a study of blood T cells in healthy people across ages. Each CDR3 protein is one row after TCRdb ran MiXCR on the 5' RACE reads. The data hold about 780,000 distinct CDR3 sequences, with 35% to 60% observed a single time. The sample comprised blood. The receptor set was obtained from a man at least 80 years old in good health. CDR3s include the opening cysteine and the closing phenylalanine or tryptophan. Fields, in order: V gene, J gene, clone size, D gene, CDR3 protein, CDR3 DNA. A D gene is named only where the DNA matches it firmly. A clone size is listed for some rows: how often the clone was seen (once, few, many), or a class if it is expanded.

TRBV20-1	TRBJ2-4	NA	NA	CSAREAKNIQYF	TGCAGTGCTAGAGAAGCCAAAAACATTCAGTACTTC
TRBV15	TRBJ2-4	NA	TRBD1	CATSGQGALSKNIQYF	TGTGCCACCAGCGGACAGGGGGCGCTTTCCAAAAACATTCAGTACTTC
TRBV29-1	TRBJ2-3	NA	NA	CSWGGRRYTDTQYF	TGCAGCTGGGGGGGGCGGCGGTACACAGATACGCAGTATTTT
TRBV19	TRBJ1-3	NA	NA	CASRNPQGGSGNTIYF	TGTGCCAGTAGAAATCCGCAGGGAGGGTCTGGAAACACCATATATTTT
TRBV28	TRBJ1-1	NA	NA	CASSLGTSHGGRLGAFF	TGTGCCAGCAGTTTAGGTACGAGTCACGGCGGACGTTTAGGAGCTTTCTTT
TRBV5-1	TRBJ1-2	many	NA	CASSLAGQGFGYTF	TGCGCCAGCAGCTTGGCGGGGCAGGGGTTCGGCTACACCTTC
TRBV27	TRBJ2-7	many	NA	CASSLAFDFEQYF	TGTGCCAGCAGTTTAGCTTTCGACTTCGAGCAGTACTTC
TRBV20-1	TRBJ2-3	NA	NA	CSARVARSTDMQYF	TGCAGTGCTAGGGTTGCACGATCCACAGATATGCAGTATTTT
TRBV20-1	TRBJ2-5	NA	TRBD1	CSAWGQGMLETQYF	TGCAGTGCTTGGGGACAGGGGATGTTGGAGACCCAGTACTTC
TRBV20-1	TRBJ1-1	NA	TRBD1	CSARLWTGGANTEAFF	TGCAGTGCTAGGCTGTGGACAGGGGGCGCGAACACTGAAGCTTTCTTT
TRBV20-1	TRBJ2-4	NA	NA	CSATQRAVNIQYF	TGCAGTGCTACCCAGAGAGCAGTAAACATTCAGTACTTC
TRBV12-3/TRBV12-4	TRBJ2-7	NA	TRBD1	CATTAGTGTLYEQYF	TGTGCCACCACTGCCGGGACAGGCACCCTCTACGAGCAGTACTTC
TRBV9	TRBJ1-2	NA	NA	CASSVAGQGTINYGYTF	TGTGCCAGCAGCGTAGCTGGGCAGGGCACCATTAACTATGGCTACACCTTC
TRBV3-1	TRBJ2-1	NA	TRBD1	CASSHHRTGGANEQFF	TGTGCCAGCAGCCACCACAGGACAGGGGGCGCGAATGAGCAGTTCTTC
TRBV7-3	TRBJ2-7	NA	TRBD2	CASSLNGRGPEQYF	TGTGCCAGCAGCTTAAACGGGAGGGGACCCGAGCAGTACTTC
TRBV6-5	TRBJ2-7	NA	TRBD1	CASSYSKRQGAYEQYF	TGTGCCAGCAGTTACTCGAAGAGACAGGGGGCTTACGAGCAGTACTTC
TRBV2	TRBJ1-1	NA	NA	CASTKIGTMNTEAFF	TGTGCCAGCACCAAGATAGGGACTATGAACACTGAAGCTTTCTTT
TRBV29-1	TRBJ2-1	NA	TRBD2	CSVDQSSGGEQFF	TGCAGCGTCGACCAATCTAGCGGGGGTGAGCAGTTCTTC
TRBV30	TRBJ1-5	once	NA	CAWSGGGGQPQHF	TGTGCCTGGAGTGGGGGAGGCGGCCAGCCCCAGCATTTT
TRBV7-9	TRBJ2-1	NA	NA	CASSGGPKQFF	TGTGCCAGCAGCGGGGGGCCTAAGCAGTTCTTC
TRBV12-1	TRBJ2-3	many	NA	CARNRVLTDTQYF	TGTGCCCGGAACAGGGTGCTCACAGATACGCAGTATTTT
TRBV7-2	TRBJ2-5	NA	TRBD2	CASSQAGGEWGETQYF	TGTGCCAGCAGCCAAGCGGGAGGGGAATGGGGAGAGACCCAGTACTTC
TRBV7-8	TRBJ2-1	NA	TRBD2	CASSSRTSGMIYNEQFF	TGTGCCAGCAGCTCTCGGACTAGCGGGATGATCTACAATGAGCAGTTCTTC
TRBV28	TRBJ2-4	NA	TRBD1	CASTPSTGVNQYF	TGTGCCAGCACTCCCTCGACAGGGGTAAATCAGTACTTC
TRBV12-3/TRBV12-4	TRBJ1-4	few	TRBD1	CASGETGPSEKLFF	TGTGCCAGCGGGGAGACAGGGCCTAGTGAAAAACTGTTTTTT
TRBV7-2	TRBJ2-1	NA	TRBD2	CASSLVGEAGSYNEQFF	TGTGCCAGCAGCTTAGTCGGGGAAGCGGGAAGCTACAATGAGCAGTTCTTC
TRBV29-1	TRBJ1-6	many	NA	CSVVLDDYNSPLHF	TGCAGCGTTGTTTTGGACGACTATAATTCACCCCTCCACTTT
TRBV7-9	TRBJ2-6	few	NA	CASSLVGVGANVLTF	TGTGCCAGCAGCTTGGTAGGGGTGGGGGCCAACGTCCTGACTTTC
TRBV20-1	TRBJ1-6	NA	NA	CSARVLGSPYNSPLHF	TGCAGTGCTAGGGTACTCGGGTCCCCTTATAATTCACCCCTCCACTTT
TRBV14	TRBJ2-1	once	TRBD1	CASSLTWDRVFF	TGTGCCAGCAGCCTTACTTGGGACAGAGTGTTCTTC
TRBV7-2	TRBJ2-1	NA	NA	CASSFGTLYNEQFF	TGTGCCAGCAGCTTCGGGACACTCTACAATGAGCAGTTCTTC
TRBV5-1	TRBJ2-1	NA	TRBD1	CASSTRQGAGNEQFF	TGCGCCAGCAGCACCCGACAGGGGGCGGGCAATGAGCAGTTCTTC
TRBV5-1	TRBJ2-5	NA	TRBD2	CASSWEGRQEAQYF	TGCGCCAGCAGTTGGGAGGGCCGACAAGAGGCCCAGTACTTC
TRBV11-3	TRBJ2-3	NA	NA	CASSLPSGANIRTDTQYF	TGTGCCAGCAGCTTACCCAGCGGTGCAAATATAAGGACAGATACGCAGTATTTT
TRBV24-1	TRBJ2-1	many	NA	CATSAPESSREQFF	TGTGCCACCAGTGCCCCGGAGAGTTCTCGTGAGCAGTTCTTC
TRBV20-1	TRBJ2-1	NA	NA	CSARRGRAWDEQFF	TGCAGTGCGCGGAGGGGGAGGGCCTGGGATGAGCAGTTCTTC
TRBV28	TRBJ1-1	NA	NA	CASSSGGEGAFF	TGTGCCAGCAGCTCGGGAGGGGAAGGGGCTTTCTTT
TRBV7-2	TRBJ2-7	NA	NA	CASSYRDGPYEQYF	TGTGCCAGCAGCTACCGGGACGGCCCCTACGAGCAGTACTTC
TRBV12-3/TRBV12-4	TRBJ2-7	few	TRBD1	CASLGTGYDEQYF	TGTGCCAGCCTCGGGACAGGGTACGACGAGCAGTACTTC
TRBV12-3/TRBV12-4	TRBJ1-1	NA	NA	CASSLGRGITEAFF	TGTGCCAGCAGTTTAGGGCGGGGGATCACTGAAGCTTTCTTT
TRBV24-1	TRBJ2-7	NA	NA	CATSSEAWTNLKDEQYF	TGTGCCACCAGCTCCGAAGCCTGGACCAACCTAAAGGATGAGCAGTACTTC
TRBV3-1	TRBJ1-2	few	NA	CASSQREYGYTF	TGTGCCAGCAGCCAACGGGAGTATGGCTACACCTTC
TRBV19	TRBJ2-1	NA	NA	CAGSLGGELDEQFF	TGTGCCGGTAGCCTCGGGGGAGAGCTCGATGAGCAGTTCTTC
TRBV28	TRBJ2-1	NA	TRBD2	CASSMILSGVSYNEQFF	TGTGCCAGCAGTATGATTCTAAGCGGGGTGTCCTACAATGAGCAGTTCTTC
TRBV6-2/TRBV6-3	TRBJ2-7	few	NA	CASRTTRDNYEQYF	TGTGCCAGCAGGACTACCCGGGACAACTACGAGCAGTACTTC
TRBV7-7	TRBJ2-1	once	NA	CASSLAARAEQFF	TGTGCTAGCAGCTTAGCGGCCCGGGCTGAGCAGTTCTTC
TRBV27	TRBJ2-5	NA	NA	CASSSRSARTDEQYF	TGTGCCAGCAGTTCTCGGAGCGCAAGGACTGATGAGCAGTACTTC
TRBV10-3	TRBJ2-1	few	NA	CAISESLYNEQFF	TGTGCCATCAGTGAGTCTCTGTACAATGAGCAGTTCTTC
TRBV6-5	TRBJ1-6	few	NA	CASSYGRDTNSPLHF	TGTGCCAGCAGTTATGGCCGGGACACTAATTCACCCCTCCACTTT
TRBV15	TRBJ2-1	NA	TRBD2	CATRLAGYNEQFF	TGTGCCACCAGACTAGCGGGTTACAATGAGCAGTTCTTC
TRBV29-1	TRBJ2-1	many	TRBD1	CSAIGTVLNEQFF	TGCAGCGCGATCGGGACAGTTTTAAATGAGCAGTTCTTC
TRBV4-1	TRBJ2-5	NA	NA	CASSQPVRQQETQYF	TGCGCCAGCAGCCAACCGGTCAGACAGCAAGAGACCCAGTACTTC
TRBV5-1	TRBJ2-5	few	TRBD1	CASSPGNRGETQYF	TGCGCCAGCAGCCCAGGAAACAGGGGAGAGACCCAGTACTTC
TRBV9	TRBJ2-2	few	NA	CASSVAVQTNTGELFF	TGTGCAAGCAGCGTAGCTGTCCAAACGAACACCGGGGAGCTGTTTTTT
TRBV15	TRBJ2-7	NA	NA	CATSRGTVPYEQYF	TGTGCCACCAGCAGAGGGACGGTACCCTACGAGCAGTACTTC
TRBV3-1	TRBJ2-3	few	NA	CASSQDLETGGRGTDTQYF	TGTGCCAGCAGCCAAGATTTGGAAACTGGGGGACGTGGCACAGATACGCAGTATTTT
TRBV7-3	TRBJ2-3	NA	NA	CASSYTGDYPQYF	TGTGCCAGCAGTTACACTGGGGATTATCCTCAGTATTTT
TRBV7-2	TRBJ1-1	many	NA	CASSLGGGHEEPFF	TGTGCCAGCAGCTTAGGAGGGGGTCATGAGGAACCTTTCTTT
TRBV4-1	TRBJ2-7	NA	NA	CASSQAHGTAYEQYF	TGCGCCAGCAGCCAAGCACACGGCACAGCCTACGAGCAGTACTTC
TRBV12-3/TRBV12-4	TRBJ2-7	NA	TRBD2	CPSTLVGLSDEQYF	TGTCCCAGCACCCTTGTGGGACTATCCGACGAGCAGTACTTC